Detailed here is one TCR beta chain. This CDR3 contains 14 residues. V dropped 5 bases and J dropped 5 bases, with 16 bases sitting between them. Germline CDR1 reads MNHEY; CDR2 reads SVGAGI. In the authors' workflow: The assay estimated nucleated cells by amplifying reference gene primers. The data were produced by immunoSEQ multiplex PCR, yet TCRdb's version contains in-frame clones alone and is incomplete. V and J calls plus clone size are reproduced from that table; the DNA served to infer D and trimming. The sample has almost 95,000 clones, roughly 72% seen once. This entry is derived from a study of blood T cell repertoires in COVID-19. Study at large: Donors in the United States, Italy and Spain gave samples during acute or convalescent COVID-19. In each case, the material was cDNA or gDNA derived from T cells, B-cell-depleted T cells, or PBMCs.

This TCR was recovered from a woman aged 55-70 years in a cohort sampled during active or convalescent COVID-19. J is TRBJ2-7 and V is TRBV6-5, with a tentative D call TRBD1 (6 bases). Material for sequencing was peripheral blood. The CDR3 DNA sequence: TGTGCCAGCAGTACCCGAGGGGGATCCCACGAGCAGTACTTC. It encodes CASSTRGGSHEQYF.